Listed below are T cell receptor beta chains from one sample, sequenced in a study of cytomegalovirus exposure and HLA in healthy donors. Sequencing used immunoSEQ multiplex PCR; TCRdb keeps in-frame clones, though not all of them. This sample has about 190,000 clones, with about 76% found just once. Sequencing input: PBMCs. The receptors were gathered from a woman aged 45-59 years in good health and CMV-seronegative. CDR3s include the opening cysteine and the closing phenylalanine or tryptophan. The order of the fields is D gene, V gene, CDR3 length, J gene, clone size, CDR3 protein, CDR3 DNA. D genes are given only for firm matches. Size is stated for part of the rows, as once, few or many counts, or as a class when the clone is expanded.

d_gene: NA; v_gene: TRBV28; len: 15; j_gene: TRBJ1-1; abundance: NA; CDR3aa: CASSLWTTSGTEAFF; CDR3nt: TGTGCCAGCAGTTTATGGACAACCTCCGGCACTGAAGCTTTCTTT
d_gene: TRBD1; v_gene: TRBV18; len: 15; j_gene: TRBJ2-5; abundance: NA; CDR3aa: CASSLTGVDRETQYF; CDR3nt: TGTGCCAGCTCACTTACAGGGGTTGATCGGGAGACCCAGTACTTC
d_gene: TRBD1; v_gene: TRBV4-3; len: 17; j_gene: TRBJ1-5; abundance: NA; CDR3aa: CASSQGGTGIGNQPQHF; CDR3nt: TGCGCCAGCAGCCAGGGCGGGACAGGGATCGGCAATCAGCCCCAGCATTTT
d_gene: TRBD1; v_gene: TRBV7-2; len: 16; j_gene: TRBJ2-7; abundance: NA; CDR3aa: CASSLGPGQGLYEQYF; CDR3nt: TGTGCCAGCAGCTTAGGTCCGGGACAGGGTCTCTACGAGCAGTACTTC
d_gene: NA; v_gene: TRBV7-8; len: 15; j_gene: TRBJ2-2; abundance: NA; CDR3aa: CASSSTGGGTGELFF; CDR3nt: TGTGCCAGCAGCTCCACAGGGGGGGGCACCGGGGAGCTGTTTTTT
d_gene: NA; v_gene: TRBV4-3; len: 14; j_gene: TRBJ1-1; abundance: few; CDR3aa: CASSRDRLNTEAFF; CDR3nt: TGCGCCAGCAGCCGAGACAGGTTGAACACTGAAGCTTTCTTT
d_gene: TRBD2; v_gene: TRBV7-3; len: 16; j_gene: TRBJ2-2; abundance: NA; CDR3aa: CASSLLSGRNTGELFF; CDR3nt: TGTGCCAGCAGTCTCCTTAGCGGGAGAAACACCGGGGAGCTGTTTTTT
d_gene: NA; v_gene: TRBV27; len: 15; j_gene: TRBJ2-6; abundance: NA; CDR3aa: CASSPGLAGANVLTF; CDR3nt: TGTGCCAGCAGCCCTGGACTGGCAGGGGCCAACGTCCTGACTTTC
d_gene: TRBD2; v_gene: TRBV5-6; len: 15; j_gene: TRBJ2-2; abundance: NA; CDR3aa: CASSLAGVVTGELFF; CDR3nt: TGTGCCAGCAGCTTAGCGGGAGTGGTGACCGGGGAGCTGTTTTTT
d_gene: NA; v_gene: TRBV15; len: 18; j_gene: TRBJ1-5; abundance: NA; CDR3aa: CATSRDKSRIGLNQPQHF; CDR3nt: TGTGCCACCAGCAGAGATAAGAGCAGAATTGGGCTCAATCAGCCCCAGCATTTT
d_gene: TRBD1; v_gene: TRBV23-1; len: 15; j_gene: TRBJ2-2; abundance: NA; CDR3aa: CASEDRGRDTGELFF; CDR3nt: TGCGCCAGCGAAGACAGGGGGCGAGACACCGGGGAGCTGTTTTTT
d_gene: NA; v_gene: TRBV4-1; len: 17; j_gene: TRBJ2-3; abundance: NA; CDR3aa: CASSQDVRPGPLDTQYF; CDR3nt: TGCGCCAGCAGCCAAGATGTAAGGCCAGGGCCTTTGGATACGCAGTATTTT